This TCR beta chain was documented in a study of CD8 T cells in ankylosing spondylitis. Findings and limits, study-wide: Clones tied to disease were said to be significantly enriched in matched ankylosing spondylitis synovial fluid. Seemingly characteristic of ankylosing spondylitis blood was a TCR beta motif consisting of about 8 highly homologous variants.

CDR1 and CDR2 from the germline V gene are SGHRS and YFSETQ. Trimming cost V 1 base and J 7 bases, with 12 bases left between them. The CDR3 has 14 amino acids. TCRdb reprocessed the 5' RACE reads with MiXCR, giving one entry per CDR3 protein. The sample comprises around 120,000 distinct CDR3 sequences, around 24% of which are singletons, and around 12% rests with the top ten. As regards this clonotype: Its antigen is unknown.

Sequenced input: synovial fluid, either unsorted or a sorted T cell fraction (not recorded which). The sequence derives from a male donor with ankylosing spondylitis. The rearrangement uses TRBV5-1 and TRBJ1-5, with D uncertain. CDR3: CASSLIGGEQPQHF. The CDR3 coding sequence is TGCGCCAGCAGCTTGATCGGCGGGGAACAGCCCCAGCATTTT.